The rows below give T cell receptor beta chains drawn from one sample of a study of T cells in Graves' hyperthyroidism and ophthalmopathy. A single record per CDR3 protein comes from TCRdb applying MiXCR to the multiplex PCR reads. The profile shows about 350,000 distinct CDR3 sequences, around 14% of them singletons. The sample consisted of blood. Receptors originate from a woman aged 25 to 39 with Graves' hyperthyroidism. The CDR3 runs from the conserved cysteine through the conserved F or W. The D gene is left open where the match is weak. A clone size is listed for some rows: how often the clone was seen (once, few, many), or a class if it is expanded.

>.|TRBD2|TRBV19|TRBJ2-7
TGTGCCAGTAGTATCTCGGGACTAGCGGGAGGATACGAGCAGTACTTC
CASSISGLAGGYEQYF
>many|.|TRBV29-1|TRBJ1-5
TGCAGCGTCCAACAGGGTGGTAGCAATCAGCCCCAGCATTTT
CSVQQGGSNQPQHF
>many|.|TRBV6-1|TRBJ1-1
TGTGCCAGCATAGCCCCGGGAGGGACTGAAGCTTTCTTT
CASIAPGGTEAFF
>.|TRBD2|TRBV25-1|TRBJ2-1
TGTGCCAGCGACAGAGGACTAGCGGGAGGCGATGAGCAGTTCTTC
CASDRGLAGGDEQFF
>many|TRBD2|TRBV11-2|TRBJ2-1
TGTGCCAGCAGCTTACAGCTAGCGGGAGGGCCCTCCTACAATGAGCAGTTCTTC
CASSLQLAGGPSYNEQFF
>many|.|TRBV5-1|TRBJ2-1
TGCGCCAGCAGCTTGGATAGTCGGCCCAATGAGCAGTTCTTC
CASSLDSRPNEQFF
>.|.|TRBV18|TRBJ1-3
TGTGCCAGCTCACCACCGTCTTACTCTGGAAACACCATATATTTT
CASSPPSYSGNTIYF
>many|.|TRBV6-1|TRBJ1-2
TGTGCCAGCAGCCGAGGGGGGGGCTATGGCTACACCTTC
CASSRGGGYGYTF
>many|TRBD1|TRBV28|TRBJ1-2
TGTGCCAGCAGCTTTGCGGCGACAGGGAAAGGCTACACCTTC
CASSFAATGKGYTF
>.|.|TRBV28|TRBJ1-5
TGTGCCAGCAGTCGCGCACGCAATCAGCCCCAGCATTTT
CASSRARNQPQHF
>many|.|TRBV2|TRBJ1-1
TGTGCCAGCAACGAAGAGTTGAACACTGAAGCTTTCTTT
CASNEELNTEAFF
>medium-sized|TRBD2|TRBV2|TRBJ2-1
TGTGCCAGCAGTGCTCAACTAGCGGGAGGGGATGAGCAGTTCTTC
CASSAQLAGGDEQFF
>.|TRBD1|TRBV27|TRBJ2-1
TGTGCCAGCAGGGTTCTACAGGGGACCAACAATGAGCAGTTCTTC
CASRVLQGTNNEQFF
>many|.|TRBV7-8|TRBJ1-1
TGTGCCAGCAGCTTAGGGGTCAAGACACCGAACACTGAAGCTTTCTTT
CASSLGVKTPNTEAFF
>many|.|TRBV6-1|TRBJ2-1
TGTGCCAGCAGCCGACGGGACCCAGCCTACAATGAGCAGTTCTTC
CASSRRDPAYNEQFF